This T cell receptor (beta chain) stems from a study of blood T cell repertoires in COVID-19. Data came from immunoSEQ multiplex PCR; TCRdb stores just in-frame clones and leaves some out. The profile shows about 78,000 clones, around 86% of them singletons. The V gene's germline CDR1 is MNHEY and CDR2 SVGAGI. The V segment lost 6 bases and the J segment 6 bases; nucleotides outside the gene matches: 7. This CDR3 has 14 amino acids. V and J are TRBV6-5 and TRBJ2-2, with 7 bases fitting TRBD2. This TCR was sampled from a man between 50 and 59 years old with active or convalescent COVID-19. The sample comprised peripheral blood. The CDR3 loop is CASSGTTWAGELFF. DNA of the CDR3: TGTGCCAGCAGCGGGACTACCTGGGCCGGGGAGCTGTTTTTT.